Reported below is one T cell receptor (beta chain). Germline values: CDR1 SGHDN, CDR2 FVKESK. The V and J ends lost 4 bases and 6 bases respectively, with 11 bases between them. This CDR3 comprises 13 residues. This entry belongs to a study of T cells in tumors after PD-1 blockade. Study at large: Excluded were patients with checkpoint blockade, immunosuppressants, or radiotherapy or other anti-cancer therapy within 4 weeks. Peripheral blood samples averaged approximately 35,000 unique clonotypes and some 120,000 templates.

Produced via immunoSEQ multiplex PCR; TCRdb's table is partial and in-frame only. Among roughly 50,000 clones, just under 80% were seen once, and the ten largest hold around 15%. The TCR originated in a human donor with basal cell carcinoma. The source was PBMCs, collected before anti-PD-1 treatment. The chain is built from TRBV14 and TRBJ2-3; no definite D call. The CDR3 loop reads CASSLVPSDTQYF. The CDR3 nucleotides are TGTGCCAGCAGCCTGGTACCGTCGGATACGCAGTATTTT.